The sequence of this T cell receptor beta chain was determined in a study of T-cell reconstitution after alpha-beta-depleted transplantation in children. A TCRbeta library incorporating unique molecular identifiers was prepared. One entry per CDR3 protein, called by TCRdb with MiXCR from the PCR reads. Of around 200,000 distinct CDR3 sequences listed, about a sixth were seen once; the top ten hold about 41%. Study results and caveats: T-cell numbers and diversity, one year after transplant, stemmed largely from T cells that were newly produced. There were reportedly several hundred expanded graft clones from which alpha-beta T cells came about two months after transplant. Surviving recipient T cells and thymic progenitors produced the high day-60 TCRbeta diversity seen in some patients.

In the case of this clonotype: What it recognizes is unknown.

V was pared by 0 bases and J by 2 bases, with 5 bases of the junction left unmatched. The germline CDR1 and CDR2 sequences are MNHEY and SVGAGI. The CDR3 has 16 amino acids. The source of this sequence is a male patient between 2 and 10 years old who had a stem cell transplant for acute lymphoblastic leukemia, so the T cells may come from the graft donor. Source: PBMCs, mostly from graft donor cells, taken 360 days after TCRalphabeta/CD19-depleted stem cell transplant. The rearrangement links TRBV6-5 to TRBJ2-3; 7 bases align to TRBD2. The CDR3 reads CASSYSWGGSTDTQYF. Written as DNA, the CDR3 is TGTGCCAGCAGTTACTCATGGGGGGGGTCCACAGATACGCAGTATTTT.